The entry that follows covers one T cell receptor beta chain sequence. The sample originates from a study of human CD4 T cells and Enterobacteriaceae. Sorting took every CD4+ cell except CD45RA+CCR7+CD95- naive cells, reaching over 95% purity. CDR1 SQVTM and CDR2 ANQGSEA come from the germline V gene. Trimming removed 6 bases from V and 2 bases from J; junction bases left unmatched: 4. The CDR3 is made up of 13 amino acids. Sequencing was performed with immunoSEQ multiplex PCR; in TCRdb, only in-frame clones are kept and a portion is missing. Here the sample spans fewer than 35,000 clones, approximately 81% being singletons.

Sequenced: memory CD4+ T cells from blood. This clonotype originated in a human donor in good health. The chain links TRBV29-1 to TRBJ2-7; 10 bases map to TRBD1. CDR3 in DNA: TGCAGCGTGACCGGACAGGGGGCCTACGAGCAGTACTTC. Amino acids: CSVTGQGAYEQYF.